These 27 T cell receptor beta chains were sequenced from one sample in a study of CD8+ T cells in alopecia areata. The authors extracted RNA and reverse transcribed it into cDNA as the sequencing template. Sequencing was performed with immunoSEQ multiplex PCR; in TCRdb, only in-frame clones are kept and a portion is missing. Of about 200,000 clones in the sample, about 60% are singletons; the top ten hold around 3.2%. Documented treatment: oral pan-JAK inhibitor, 5-10 mg twice daily. The material sequenced was CD4+ T cells sorted from blood, taken at week 4, from a patient treated with tofacitinib. These receptor sequences come from a human donor with alopecia areata.

V and J are TRBV29-1 and TRBJ2-7; D remains ambiguous. Looked up from germline, CDR1 is SQVTM and CDR2 is ANQGSEA. V lost 4 bases to trimming and J lost 3 bases, with 10 bases between them. CDR3 length equals 12 residues. CDR3 in DNA: TGCAGCGTTGTAGGGAACGGCTACGAGCAGTACTTC. It yields the protein CSVVGNGYEQYF.

This sequence joins TRBV30 and TRBJ1-3; 7 bases map to TRBD1. V lost 3 bases and J lost 0; bases outside the gene matches: 2. CDR1 GTSNPN and CDR2 SVGIG come from the germline V gene (reference sequence). The CDR3 runs 14 residues. Here the CDR3 reads CAWSAGGSGNTIYF. The CDR3 DNA sequence: TGTGCCTGGAGCGCAGGGGGCTCTGGAAACACCATATATTTT.

The chain recombines TRBV5-1 with TRBJ2-1, with D perhaps TRBD2 (6 bases). V dropped 4 bases and J dropped 8 bases, with 19 bases sitting between them. Germline V lookup: CDR1 SGHRS, CDR2 YFSETQ. The CDR3 loop spans 15 amino acids. This CDR3 is CASSLSAGSRDEQFF. In nucleotides, the CDR3 is TGCGCCAGCAGCCTCTCTGCGGGGTCTCGGGATGAGCAGTTCTTC.

J is TRBJ1-2 and V is TRBV27; a weak D match, TRBD1 (5 bases). Germline CDR1 reads MNHEY; CDR2 reads SMNVEV (reference sequence). V was cut by 7 bases and J by 0 bases, with 15 bases left in between. The CDR3 contains 15 residues. CDR3 loop: CASNKQAGSNYGYTF. The CDR3 DNA follows: TGTGCCAGCAATAAACAGGCAGGGTCTAACTATGGCTACACCTTC.

The chain recombines TRBV6-5 with TRBJ1-1; D unclear. Germline V gene sequence: CDR1 MNHEY, CDR2 SVGAGI. The CDR3 consists of 13 residues. The V end was cut by 7 bases, the J end by 4 bases, with 13 bases between. The CDR3 here is CASTPPVGTEAFF. The CDR3 DNA sequence: TGTGCCAGCACCCCTCCCGTTGGCACTGAAGCTTTCTTT.

V and J are TRBV5-1 and TRBJ2-7; D unresolved. Per germline, CDR1 SGHRS and CDR2 YFSETQ. The CDR3 covers 16 residues. Deletions cut 0 bases from V and 0 bases from J, with 13 bases between. The chain's CDR3 is CASSLGRGSSSYEQYF. DNA of the CDR3: TGCGCCAGCAGCTTGGGACGAGGTTCCAGCTCCTACGAGCAGTACTTC. The full variable domain, rest sourced from reference TRBV5-1 and TRBJ2-7, is KAGVTQTPRYLIKTRGQQVTLSCSPISGHRSVSWYQQTPGQGLQFLFEYFSETQRNKGNFPGRFSGRQFSNSRSEMNVSTLELGDSALYLCASSLGRGSSSYEQYFGPGTRLTVT.

The chain recombines TRBV5-1 with TRBJ2-7; D is undetermined. V dropped 4 bases and J dropped 3 bases, with 11 bases sitting between them. The CDR3 spans 13 residues. Per the germline V gene, CDR1 is SGHRS and CDR2 is YFSETQ. The CDR3 reads CASSLSTYYEQYF. The CDR3 DNA reads as TGCGCCAGCAGCCTCTCGACCTACTACGAGCAGTACTTC.

The genes are TRBV6-1 and TRBJ1-1; D gene ambiguous. The CDR3 sequence is 13 residues long. Germline CDR1 MNHNS, CDR2 SASEGT. Trimming shortened V by 5 bases and J by 1 base, and 8 bases separated the two germline ends. The CDR3 region has the DNA TGTGCCAGCAGTCTCGACCAGAACACTGAAGCTTTCTTT. Protein: CASSLDQNTEAFF.

The chain employs TRBV2 and TRBJ2-2; the match to TRBD1 covers 9 bases. The CDR3 is made up of 14 amino acids. The germline CDR1 and CDR2 sequences are SNHLY and FYNNEI. With 6 bases clipped from V and 5 bases from J, the junction kept 4 bases outside the gene matches. Written as DNA, the CDR3 is TGTGCCAGCAGGAGACAGGGGGATACCGGGGAGCTGTTTTTT. Protein product: CASRRQGDTGELFF.

There are a few counts of this clone. The V call is TRBV30, the J call TRBJ1-2; D is ambiguous. V was shortened by 3 bases and J by 1 base, with 6 bases between the two germline ends. The CDR3 sequence is 12 residues long. Germline lookup yields CDR1 GTSNPN and CDR2 SVGIG (reference sequence). CDR3 in amino acids: CAWRGHNYGYTF. The CDR3 bases are TGTGCCTGGAGGGGCCATAACTATGGCTACACCTTC.

This clone was found a few times. The rearrangement uses TRBV5-1 and TRBJ1-1; 8 positions agree with TRBD1. Germline CDR1 SGHRS, CDR2 YFSETQ. The trim removed 0 bases at V and 3 bases at J, leaving 1 base unmatched. The CDR3 contains 14 residues. The CDR3 nucleotides are TGCGCCAGCAGCTTGGGGACAGGGTACACTGAAGCTTTCTTT. Translating gives CASSLGTGYTEAFF.

This chain uses TRBV5-6 with TRBJ1-6; maybe TRBD1 (6 bases). CDR1 SGHDT and CDR2 YYEEEE come from the germline V gene. The CDR3 has 13 amino acids. V lost 4 bases to trimming and J lost 14 bases, with 16 bases between them. CDR3 loop: CASSQDRRMALHF. DNA for the CDR3: TGTGCCAGCAGCCAAGACAGGAGGATGGCCCTCCACTTT.

This clone was seen only a few times. The chain carries TRBV5-6 and TRBJ1-6; TRBD1 matches at 8 bases. The CDR3 sequence is 17 residues long. V lost 4 bases and J lost 1; bases outside the gene matches: 7. The V gene's germline CDR1 is SGHDT and CDR2 YYEEEE. The DNA of the CDR3 is TGTGCCAGCAGCGCCGGGACAGGAAGGTCCTATAATTCACCCCTCCACTTT. This codes for CASSAGTGRSYNSPLHF.

The chain employs TRBV10-3 and TRBJ2-2; D unresolved. CDR1 and CDR2 from the germline V gene are ENHRY and SYGVKD. CDR3 size: 12 residues. V lost 3 bases and J lost 3, with 2 bases in between. DNA of the CDR3: TGTGCCATCAGTGATCACACCGGGGAGCTGTTTTTT. This sequence encodes CAISDHTGELFF.

The chain combines TRBV19 with TRBJ1-1; tentative D call: TRBD1 (6 bases). Trimming shortened V by 5 bases and J by 0 bases, and 7 bases separated the two germline ends. CDR3 length: 13 amino acids. Germline V gene lookup returns CDR1 LNHDA and CDR2 SQIVND (reference sequence). The CDR3 DNA follows: TGTGCCAGTAGTGGGACACTGAACACTGAAGCTTTCTTT. Translating it yields CASSGTLNTEAFF.

This rearrangement joins TRBV5-6 to TRBJ2-1; possible D gene TRBD1, 5 bases. CDR1 and CDR2 from the germline V gene are SGHDT and YYEEEE. V lost 1 base and J lost 4, with 15 bases in between. The CDR3 consists of 16 residues. The CDR3 nucleotides read TGTGCCAGCAGCTTGACCCTCGACAGTGCTTACAATGAGCAGTTCTTC. It translates to CASSLTLDSAYNEQFF.

There are a few counts of this clone. The chain uses TRBV19 and TRBJ2-3; D remains ambiguous. CDR3 length: 12 amino acids. The V gene lost 5 bases and the J gene lost 4 bases, with 7 bases spanning the gap. The germline CDR1 and CDR2 sequences are LNHDA and SQIVND (reference sequence). CDR3 protein: CASSPRADTQYF. In nucleotides, the CDR3 is TGTGCCAGTAGTCCTAGAGCAGATACGCAGTATTTT.

The chain employs TRBV25-1 and TRBJ1-2; D ambiguous. V gave up 3 bases and J gave up 6 bases, with 8 bases separating them. Germline CDR1 and CDR2: MGHDK and SYGVNS. CDR3 length equals 12 residues. The CDR3 nucleotides are TGTGCCAGCAGTGATCCCTTGGATGGCTACACCTTC. Translated, it gives CASSDPLDGYTF.

This clone was detected only a few times. The V gene is TRBV29-1, the J gene TRBJ1-2, with 8 positions matching TRBD1. This CDR3 comprises 13 residues. Germline V gives CDR1 SQVTM, CDR2 ANQGSEA. Trimming cost V 7 bases and J 2 bases; bases outside gene matches: 6. The CDR3 loop reads CSAADRANYGYTF. In nucleotides, the CDR3 is TGCAGCGCTGCGGACAGGGCCAACTATGGCTACACCTTC.

Details on this clone: Within the sample, other DNA sequences also encode this same CDR3. The V call is TRBV5-1, the J call TRBJ2-7; D might be TRBD1 (6 bases). This CDR3 region has 14 residues. Germline CDR1 and CDR2: SGHRS and YFSETQ. The V end lost 5 bases, the J end lost 2 bases, and 14 bases lay between the germline ends. In nucleotides, the CDR3 is TGCGCCAGCAGTCTGCAGGGACAAGCCTACGAGCAGTACTTC. Encoded protein: CASSLQGQAYEQYF.

This clone occurred once. In nucleotides, the CDR3 is TGCGCCAGCAAGGGGAGCGGGGAAACAGATACGCAGTATTTT. Its translation: CASKGSGETDTQYF. The genes are TRBV5-1 and TRBJ2-3; TRBD2 matches 7 bases. Germline values: CDR1 SGHRS, CDR2 YFSETQ. V lost 6 bases, J lost 3 bases, and 7 bases stayed unmatched. This CDR3 contains 14 residues.

In this sample, this clone turned up a few times. V is TRBV5-1 and J is TRBJ2-3; 10 nucleotides agree with TRBD1. The CDR3 consists of 15 residues. V gave up 4 bases and J gave up 6 bases; unmatched junction bases: 8. CDR1 and CDR2 from the germline V gene are SGHRS and YFSETQ. CDR3 DNA: TGCGCCAGCAGCGCTCGACAGGGGGCAAGGGATACGCAGTATTTT. Amino acids: CASSARQGARDTQYF. Combining the CDR3 with reference TRBV5-1 and TRBJ2-3 gives the whole variable domain KAGVTQTPRYLIKTRGQQVTLSCSPISGHRSVSWYQQTPGQGLQFLFEYFSETQRNKGNFPGRFSGRQFSNSRSEMNVSTLELGDSALYLCASSARQGARDTQYFGPGTRLTVL.

This chain links TRBV30 with TRBJ1-6, with D unresolved. From germline, CDR1 is GTSNPN and CDR2 SVGIG (reference sequence). The V and J ends lost 0 bases and 16 bases respectively, with 10 bases between them. CDR3 length: 11 amino acids. As DNA, the CDR3 is TGTGCCTGGAGTGTAATGCCTCATCTCCACTTT. This translates into CAWSVMPHLHF.

The rearrangement uses TRBV19 and TRBJ2-1; the D gene is possibly TRBD2 (6 bases). The V gene lost 3 bases and the J gene lost 8 bases, with 17 bases spanning the gap. CDR1 LNHDA and CDR2 SQIVND come from the germline V gene (reference sequence). The length of the CDR3 is 15 residues. The CDR3 protein is CASSMGRGGTDEQFF. The CDR3 DNA follows: TGTGCCAGTAGTATGGGGCGGGGCGGCACCGATGAGCAGTTCTTC.

CDR3: CATSTVRGAGGYTF. CDR3 bases: TGTGCCACCAGCACCGTCCGGGGCGCGGGGGGCTACACCTTC. The chain has TRBV15 and TRBJ1-2, with D maybe TRBD1 (5 bases). The CDR3 loop spans 14 amino acids. The V end lost 4 bases, the J end lost 8 bases, and 17 bases lay between the germline ends. CDR1 is LNHNV, CDR2 YYDKDF, per germline (reference sequence).

V is TRBV5-1 and J is TRBJ2-5, with D possibly being TRBD2 (5 bases). Trimming took off 0 bases at V and 3 bases at J, with 9 bases between the two ends. CDR1 is SGHRS and CDR2 is YFSETQ in the germline V gene. The CDR3 spans 14 residues. CDR3 DNA: TGCGCCAGCAGCTTGGTTTCCGGGAAAGAGACCCAGTACTTC. It specifies CASSLVSGKETQYF.

The chain is built from TRBV5-1 and TRBJ1-1, with D possibly being TRBD1 (6 bases). The CDR3 contains 12 residues. The germline V and J ends were trimmed by 5 bases and 7 bases, with 12 bases remaining between them. In germline, CDR1 is SGHRS, CDR2 YFSETQ. CDR3 protein: CASRRDRSEAFF. The CDR3 DNA is TGCGCCAGCAGACGCGACAGGAGTGAAGCTTTCTTT.